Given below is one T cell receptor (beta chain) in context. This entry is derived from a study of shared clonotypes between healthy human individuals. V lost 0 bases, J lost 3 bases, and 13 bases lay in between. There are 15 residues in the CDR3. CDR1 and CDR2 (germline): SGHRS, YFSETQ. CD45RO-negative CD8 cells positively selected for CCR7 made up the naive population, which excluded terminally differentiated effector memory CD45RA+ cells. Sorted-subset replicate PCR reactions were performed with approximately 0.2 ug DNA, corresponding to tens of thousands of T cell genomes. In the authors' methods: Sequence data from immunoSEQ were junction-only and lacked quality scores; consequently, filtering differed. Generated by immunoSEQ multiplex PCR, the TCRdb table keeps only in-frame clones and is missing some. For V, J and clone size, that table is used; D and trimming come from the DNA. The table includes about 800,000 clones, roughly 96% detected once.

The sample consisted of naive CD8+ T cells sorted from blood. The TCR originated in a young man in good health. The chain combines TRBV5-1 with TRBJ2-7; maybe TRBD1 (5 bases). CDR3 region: CASSLVRDKSYEQYF. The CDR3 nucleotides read TGCGCCAGCAGCTTGGTCAGGGATAAAAGCTACGAGCAGTACTTC.